This TCR beta chain was identified in a study of blood T cell repertoires in COVID-19 (dated by TCRdb to between 2020 and 2021). Background for the entire study: The collaborator samples originated in the United States, Italy and Spain and spanned the acute and convalescent phases of COVID-19. The prospective study material was composed of cDNA or gDNA derived from T cells, B-cell-depleted T cells, or PBMCs. Deeply sampled blood TCRbeta repertoires from subjects exposed to, actively infected with, or recovered from COVID-19 were included in the dataset. The repertoires were released in a freely available public database intended as a resource for research on the immune response to SARS-CoV-2. The samples were drawn from the first 160 participants of the ongoing ImmuneRACE study and from 950 to 1,500 subjects provided by 6 global collaborators. A de-identified subject ID, COVID-19 status, age in years and sex were almost always included in the sample metadata. Where HLA class I and class II types were available, the types were taken from metadata supplied by the sample provider, not from assay-based typing.

The immunoSEQ Assay, a bias-controlled multiplex PCR, was used to amplify TCRbeta CDR3 regions from genomic DNA. On the authors' methods: The number of nucleated cells in each sample was estimated by amplification of reference gene primers within the assay. Sequence reads were collapsed and filtered to measure the absolute abundance of every unique TCRbeta CDR3 rearrangement. Productive Simpson clonality was computed per sample as the square root of Simpson's diversity index over productive rearrangements. TCRdb provides this immuneACCESS table in a form limited to in-frame rearrangements. Some clones are lacking; in checked studies, under half of them reflect an unresolved V gene, and why the rest are absent is not known. V and J calls and clone size are as listed in that table; D and trimming were resolved from the DNA. Here the sample has 200,000 to 250,000 clones; more than 75% occur a single time. Approximately 2.6% of the sample is held by the ten biggest clonotypes.

Samples from volunteer blood donors who had recovered from COVID-19 were contributed by a second Seattle source. Whole blood was collected in K2EDTA tubes by collaborating institutions according to the institutions' own protocols. For TCRbeta analysis, collaborators shipped samples as frozen whole blood, isolated PBMCs, or DNA extracted from either of those sample types. V gives up 5 bases and J gives up 8 bases, and the segment between their germline ends measures 21 bases. The germline V gene (reference sequence) supplies CDR1 MNHEY and CDR2 SMNVEV. The CDR3 holds 16 amino acids from the cysteine to the phenylalanine. Of the read, only the CDR3 DNA is kept; its 48 bases are in frame from base 1. What the authors observed across the whole study: How much clinical and demographic metadata was included differed by source and by participant, and the metadata was provided uncurated.

About this clone itself: The specificity of this receptor is unknown. Within one base of it there is no much larger clone, and no base qualities were kept.

The source material was peripheral blood. This clonotype was sampled from a middle-aged man who had recovered from COVID-19. The sequence joins TRBV27 to TRBJ1-4; TRBD1 might be the D gene, on 5 matching bases. CDR3 sequence: CASSPGGSPGEEKLFF. The bases are TGTGCCAGCAGTCCGGGTGGGTCTCCGGGGGAGGAAAAACTGTTTTTT.